This TCR beta chain was captured by sequencing in a study of glioma-infiltrating T cells after dendritic cell vaccination. Overall study context: Autologous tumor lysate-pulsed dendritic cell vaccination was given between the early 2000s and the early 2010s.

The PCR used 60 V beta and 13 J beta primers. Measured with immunoSEQ multiplex PCR; TCRdb has only the in-frame clones, and not every one. Of about 67,000 clones listed, about 86% were seen once; the top ten hold roughly 7.9%. Isocitrate dehydrogenase mutation was absent in all glioblastoma patients. J gave up 8 bases and V 4 bases, and 13 bases lay outside the gene matches. The CDR3 has 18 residues. Germline V gives CDR1 SGDLS, CDR2 YYNGEE. The sequence was obtained from a human donor with glioblastoma. Sequencing used blood, obtained before dendritic cell vaccination. V is TRBV9 and J is TRBJ2-1, with 15 bases matching TRBD2. CDR3 sequence reads: CASSKRTSGGAFGDEQFF. The CDR3 DNA follows: TGTGCCAGCAGCAAACGGACTAGCGGGGGGGCTTTTGGGGATGAGCAGTTCTTC.